The entry that follows covers one T cell receptor (beta chain) sequence. Its antigen is still unknown. Method: immunoSEQ multiplex PCR; TCRdb's copy keeps in-frame clones and lacks some. The data contain 55,000 to 65,000 clones, around 85% of them singletons. These data come from a study of T cell responses to AZD1222 COVID-19 vaccine. Study observations and caveats: A rise in Spike-specific TCR breadth and depth followed two AZD1222 doses. Researchers took repertoire samples only after the peak T cell response had come.

The length of the CDR3 is 16 residues. Per germline, CDR1 LGHNA and CDR2 YNFKEQ. After removal of 0 bases from V and 1 base from J, the junction contained 1 base not matched to a gene. V and J are TRBV4-2 and TRBJ2-3; 10 bases line up with TRBD2. The origin of this receptor is an adult in good health. The sequenced sample was peripheral blood, obtained on day 0 of AZD1222 vaccination. In DNA form, the CDR3 reads TGTGCCAGCAGCCAAGATCTAGCGGGGGGCACAGATACGCAGTATTTT. Encoded protein: CASSQDLAGGTDTQYF.